The sequence of this TCR beta chain was determined in a study of OX40 agonist ivuxolimab in advanced cancers. Looking at the study overall: Ivuxolimab was a fully human IgG2 agonistic monoclonal antibody targeting the costimulatory receptor OX40 (CD134). Intravenous ivuxolimab was administered to patients every 2 weeks at six dose levels: 0.01, 0.1, 0.3, 1.5, 3 and 10 mg/kg. Of the approximately 54 dose-escalation patients, hepatocellular carcinoma was present in some 19, melanoma in around 15, renal cell carcinoma in 9 and head and neck cancer in 9. In the dose-escalation cohort, over 65% of patients were male, and the mean age was roughly 60 years, with a range of 23 to 79. Prior anti-PD-1, anti-PD-L1 or anti-CTLA-4 therapy was permitted, and checkpoint inhibitors had been received by 40% to 50% of dose-escalation patients. Partial responses were achieved by three dose-escalation patients, of whom one had hepatocellular carcinoma and two had cutaneous melanoma. Peripheral TCRbeta sequencing was intended to test whether TCR sequence diversity was altered and clonal T-cell expansion was caused by ivuxolimab. The paper covers the monotherapy dose-escalation part of the phase I ivuxolimab trial, which included N of about 50 patients.

Overall study outcomes, separate from this receptor: After ivuxolimab, expanded clones were on average more numerous among CD8+ T cells than among CD4+ T cells. Low levels of normalized T-cell clonal expansion were also seen in some patients who did not respond. At doses of 0.1 to 3.0 mg/kg, clonal expansion of both CD4+ and CD8+ T cells in blood was seen between baseline and week 6. The antigen specificity of the clonally expanded peripheral T cells was not determined. In the 0.1-3.0 mg/kg groups, partial responders were among the patients with the lowest normalized peripheral clonal expansion, particularly in CD8+ T cells.

Genomic DNA was extracted from sorted cells for sequencing of the TCRbeta CDR3 region. The immunoSEQ Assay was used for sequencing of TCRbeta CDR3 regions. In its TCRdb copy, this immuneACCESS table keeps in-frame sequences only and misses some clones. Where compared with another copy, unresolved V genes explain less than half of these, and the others have no known cause. This sample has just over 95,000 clones in its table, and 90% of those were observed once. Together, the top ten hold about 0.16% of the sample. Including cysteine and phenylalanine, the CDR3 has 16 amino acids. The DNA shown is the 48-base CDR3, in frame from base 1. As encoded in the germline V gene, CDR1 is SGHTA while CDR2 is FQGTGA. V and J lose 8 bases and 1 base, and a span of 17 bases separates them. Patients with a history of autoimmune disease or receiving systemic immunosuppression were excluded from the trial. Peripheral blood for TCR sequencing was collected from all dose cohorts at baseline, on cycle 4 day 1, and on cycle 7 day 1. The samples were taken from a phase I, first-in-human, multicenter, open-label dose-escalation trial of ivuxolimab. Adults with locally advanced or metastatic melanoma, renal cell, hepatocellular, or head and neck squamous cell carcinoma were enrolled in the trial. Before TCR sequencing, CD4+ T cells and CD8+ T cells were sorted from peripheral blood as separate populations.

Points on this clone: The clone's antigen remains unknown. Base qualities are missing; no much larger clone stands one base away.

The specimen was CD4+ or CD8+ T cells sorted from blood, collected in a trial of the OX40 agonist ivuxolimab. The chain is encoded by TRBV7-3 joined to TRBJ2-2, and perhaps TRBD2 as D gene, on 6 matching bases. The receptor was isolated from an adult with an advanced solid tumor such as melanoma, head and neck, liver or kidney cancer. Here is the DNA: TGTGCCAGCGGACCATTTGGGGGGAGGAACACCGGGGAGCTGTTTTTT. Its translation is CASGPFGGRNTGELFF.